The next 26 T cell receptor beta chains were all read from a single sample in a study of blood T cell repertoires in COVID-19. Measured with immunoSEQ multiplex PCR; TCRdb has only the in-frame clones, and not every one. The sample includes 230,000 or so clones, around 86% of them seen just once. The sequenced sample consisted of peripheral blood. Every receptor here comes from a human donor in a cohort sampled during active COVID-19.

CDR3 region: CSVAGGANYGYTF. CDR3 sequence (DNA): TGCAGCGTTGCCGGTGGAGCTAACTATGGCTACACCTTC. V is TRBV29-1 and J is TRBJ1-2; D is unresolved. The CDR3 loop spans 13 amino acids. CDR1 is SQVTM, CDR2 ANQGSEA, per germline. Trimming stripped 4 bases from V and 0 bases from J, with 9 bases between.

This chain links TRBV6-5 with TRBJ2-5, with unresolved D. CDR3 length: 13 residues. V lost 2 bases to trimming and J lost 4 bases, with 8 bases between them. Germline-derived CDR1 and CDR2 are MNHEY and SVGAGI. CDR3 sequence reads: CASSYRSVETQYF. For the CDR3, the DNA is TGTGCCAGCAGTTACAGGAGTGTAGAGACCCAGTACTTC.

This clone has just a few counts. This chain uses TRBV2 with TRBJ2-7, with 9 bases that match TRBD1. The germline gives CDR1 SNHLY, CDR2 FYNNEI. The ends lost 4 bases at V and 3 bases at J; junction bases unmatched: 7. This CDR3 spans 15 amino acids. CDR3 in DNA: TGTGCCAGCAGTGGACCGGACAGGGGAAGCTACGAGCAGTACTTC. It yields the protein CASSGPDRGSYEQYF. Drawing the rest from reference TRBV2 and TRBJ2-7, the complete variable domain is EPEVTQTPSHQVTQMGQEVILRCVPISNHLYFYWYRQILGQKVEFLVSFYNNEISEKSEIFDDQFSVERPDGSNFTLKIRSTKLEDSAMYFCASSGPDRGSYEQYFGPGTRLTVT.

The chain couples TRBV4-3 to TRBJ1-2; 8 bases are a match to TRBD1. In germline, CDR1 is LGHNA, CDR2 YSLEER. The CDR3 sequence is 15 residues long. Trimming at V came to 1 base and at J to 2 bases, leaving 3 bases not matched to a gene. Written as DNA, the CDR3 is TGCGCCAGCAGCCAAGTAGCAGGGGGCAACTATGGCTACACCTTC. Translation gives CASSQVAGGNYGYTF.

V gene TRBV30 combines with J gene TRBJ2-1; D may be TRBD2 (5 bases). The CDR3 sequence is 12 residues long. Germline V CDR1 and CDR2: GTSNPN, SVGIG (reference sequence). V gave up 0 bases and J gave up 9 bases, with 9 bases separating them. This CDR3 is CAWSVNGIEQFF. DNA of the CDR3: TGTGCCTGGAGTGTTAACGGGATTGAGCAGTTCTTC. Full variable domain (outside the CDR3, taken from reference TRBV30 and TRBJ2-1): SQTIHQWPATLVQPVGSPLSLECTVEGTSNPNLYWYRQAAGRGLQLLFYSVGIGQISSEVPQNLSASRPQDRQFILSSKKLLLSDSGFYLCAWSVNGIEQFFGPGTRLTVL.

This clone was detected once. The J gene is TRBJ1-5, the V gene TRBV11-2; 10 bases align to TRBD1. The CDR3 has 15 residues. In germline, CDR1 is SGHAT, CDR2 FQNNGV. Germline trimming cut 5 bases from V and 10 bases from J; bases unmatched to any gene: 11. CDR3 in DNA: TGTGCCAGCAGCCCGGACAGGGGGTCCCGTGGTCCCCAGCATTTT. Translation: CASSPDRGSRGPQHF. Supplemented by reference TRBV11-2 and TRBJ1-5, the full variable domain reads EAGVAQSPRYKIIEKRQSVAFWCNPISGHATLYWYQQILGQGPKLLIQFQNNGVVDDSQLPKDRFSAERLKGVDSTLKIQPAKLEDSAVYLCASSPDRGSRGPQHFGDGTRLSIL.

This rearrangement joins TRBV9 to TRBJ1-4; maybe TRBD1 (5 bases). The V and J ends lost 3 bases and 1 base respectively, with 7 bases between them. This CDR3 region has 14 residues. In germline, CDR1 is SGDLS, CDR2 YYNGEE. The CDR3 loop reads CASSAGGTNEKLFF. CDR3 nucleotides: TGTGCCAGCAGCGCCGGGGGAACTAATGAAAAACTGTTTTTT.

Worth noting for this clone: This same CDR3 is encoded by further DNA sequences in the sample. The rearrangement links TRBV7-2 to TRBJ2-1; 10 bases agree with TRBD1. Trimming took 3 bases from V and 3 from J; bases not matched to a gene: 2. This CDR3 comprises 15 residues. Germline CDR1 and CDR2: SGHTA and FQGNSA. This CDR3 is CASSLGQGIYNEQFF. In DNA, the CDR3 is TGTGCCAGCAGCTTGGGACAGGGGATCTACAATGAGCAGTTCTTC. The full variable domain, completed using reference TRBV7-2 and TRBJ2-1, is GAGVSQSPSNKVTEKGKDVELRCDPISGHTALYWYRQSLGQGLEFLIYFQGNSAPDKSGLPSDRFSAERTGGSVSTLTIQRTQQEDSAVYLCASSLGQGIYNEQFFGPGTRLTVL.

The chain recombines TRBV4-1 with TRBJ2-1; TRBD2 aligns across 14 bases. Losses at the gene ends were 4 bases for V and 6 bases for J; bases not matched to a gene: 2. The CDR3 length is 15 residues. Germline V gene data show CDR1 as MGHRA and CDR2 as YSYEKL. The CDR3 here is CASSPGLAGVNEQFF. The CDR3, as DNA: TGCGCCAGCAGCCCGGGACTAGCGGGGGTCAATGAGCAGTTCTTC.

This chain connects TRBV29-1 to TRBJ1-2; 7 nucleotides line up with TRBD1. Germline CDR1 and CDR2: SQVTM and ANQGSEA. Trimming cost V 7 bases and J 3 bases; bases outside gene matches: 5. This CDR3 region has 12 residues. The CDR3 is CSARDRDYGYTF. For the CDR3, the DNA is TGCAGCGCACGGGACAGAGACTATGGCTACACCTTC.

This rearrangement joins TRBV14 to TRBJ2-7; 7 bases are a match to TRBD2. Germline CDR1 and CDR2: SGHDN and FVKESK. The CDR3 is made up of 15 amino acids. V shed 1 base and J 5 bases; nucleotides not matched to a gene: 8. The CDR3 sequence is CASSQGGGSRDEQYF. CDR3 DNA: TGTGCCAGCAGCCAAGGTGGCGGGAGCCGCGACGAGCAGTACTTC.

The rearrangement joins TRBV18 to TRBJ2-7, with 8 nucleotides matching TRBD2. Germline CDR1 KGHSH, CDR2 LQKENI. This CDR3 is 15 amino acids long. V dropped 3 bases and J dropped 2; count of bases not matched to a gene: 6. Written as DNA, the CDR3 is TGTGCCAGCTCACCGGGGCTAGCGGGCACCTACGAGCAGTACTTC. Translation: CASSPGLAGTYEQYF.

Points on this clone: Just one base apart from a much larger clone, this may be a read error. This chain joins TRBV6-5 and TRBJ2-7; no clear D. Trimming left V 5 bases short and J 3 bases short, with 5 bases between. CDR3 size: 11 residues. CDR1 is MNHEY and CDR2 is SVGAGI in the germline V gene. Here the CDR3 DNA reads TGTGCCAGCAGTCCCCTCTACGAGCAGTACTTC. Amino acid sequence: CASSPLYEQYF.

The chain is built from TRBV5-4 and TRBJ1-5, with D possibly being TRBD1 (6 bases). This CDR3 is 13 amino acids long. The V gene lost 0 bases and the J gene lost 6 bases, with 7 bases spanning the gap. Germline V gene lookup returns CDR1 SGHNT and CDR2 YYREEE (reference sequence). The CDR3 reads CASSLAGVQPQHF. The CDR3 DNA reads as TGTGCCAGCAGCTTGGCAGGGGTTCAGCCCCAGCATTTT. Full variable domain (missing parts from reference TRBV5-4 and TRBJ1-5): ETGVTQSPTHLIKTRGQQVTLRCSSQSGHNTVSWYQQALGQGPQFIFQYYREEENGRGNFPPRFSGLQFPNYSSELNVNALELDDSALYLCASSLAGVQPQHFGDGTRLSIL.

The J gene is TRBJ1-4, the V gene TRBV19, with TRBD1 as a possible D gene (6 bases). The V and J ends lost 5 bases and 10 bases respectively, with 17 bases between them. The CDR3 extends over 14 amino acids. The V gene's germline CDR1 is LNHDA and CDR2 SQIVND (reference sequence). The DNA of the CDR3 is TGTGCCAGTAGTCTTCGACAGGCCGATGGAAAACTGTTTTTT. Protein sequence: CASSLRQADGKLFF.

This clone was seen a single time. J is TRBJ1-3 and V is TRBV19; 10 bases are a match to TRBD1. The ends lost 4 bases at V and 1 base at J; junction bases unmatched: 7. The CDR3 contains 17 residues. Germline-derived CDR1 and CDR2 are LNHDA and SQIVND (reference sequence). CDR3 in DNA: TGTGCCAGTAGTAGACGTCCGGGACAGGGGTCTGGAAACACCATATATTTT. It is translated as CASSRRPGQGSGNTIYF.

In the case of this clone: Other DNA sequences in this specimen translate into the identical CDR3. The chain links TRBV10-3 to TRBJ2-7; possible D gene TRBD2, 6 bases. The CDR3 is 12 amino acids. Germline lookup yields CDR1 ENHRY and CDR2 SYGVKD. Trimming pared 8 bases from V and 1 base from J, leaving 9 bases between. CDR3 coding DNA: TGTGCCATCCGGGACTCATCCTACGAGCAGTACTTC. This gives the protein CAIRDSSYEQYF.

Note on this clone: Other DNA sequences in this sample translate to the same CDR3. The rearrangement uses TRBV3-1 (or the pseudogene TRBV3-2) and TRBJ2-7, with D unclear. The germline gives CDR1 LGHDT, CDR2 YNNKEL (reference sequence). The CDR3 covers 12 residues. V lost 1 base and J 2 bases, leaving 3 bases between the germline ends. The CDR3 bases are TGTGCCAGCAGCCAAGTTACCTACGAGCAGTACTTC. It encodes CASSQVTYEQYF.

The chain is built from TRBV28 and TRBJ2-7, with 8 bases aligning to TRBD1. The germline gives CDR1 MDHEN, CDR2 SYDVKM. Trimming removed 7 bases from V and 4 bases from J; junction bases left unmatched: 9. This CDR3 has 14 amino acids. The CDR3 region has the DNA TGTGCCAGCAACCCGGACAGGGTTAGGTACGAGCAGTACTTC. Residues: CASNPDRVRYEQYF.

The chain employs TRBV7-2 and TRBJ2-1, with D maybe TRBD1 (6 bases). Trimming took 3 bases from V and 3 from J, leaving 12 bases between them. The germline gives CDR1 SGHTA, CDR2 FQGNSA. This CDR3 comprises 15 residues. The CDR3 loop is CASSLGQSLYNEQFF. CDR3 sequence (DNA): TGTGCCAGCAGCTTGGGACAAAGCCTCTACAATGAGCAGTTCTTC.

Only one count was recorded for this clone. The chain combines TRBV11-2 with TRBJ2-5; a weak D match, TRBD1 (5 bases). The V end was cut by 0 bases, the J end by 5 bases, with 10 bases between. This CDR3 is built from 14 residues. Germline V gene lookup returns CDR1 SGHAT and CDR2 FQNNGV. The CDR3 nucleotides read TGTGCCAGCAGCTTAGAGGGCAGGGCGGAGACCCAGTACTTC. Translation: CASSLEGRAETQYF.

The sample holds a few counts of this clone. The chain carries TRBV10-3 and TRBJ2-7; 7 positions agree with TRBD2. The germline V gene encodes CDR1 ENHRY and CDR2 SYGVKD. There are 13 residues in the CDR3. The V gene end was trimmed by 9 bases and the J gene end by 0 bases; junction bases not matched to a gene: 5. The CDR3, as DNA: TGTGCCATATCTAGCGGATTCTCCTACGAGCAGTACTTC. Its translation is CAISSGFSYEQYF.

The V and J genes are TRBV5-1 and TRBJ2-5; 9 bases align to TRBD2. The V gene end was trimmed by 7 bases and the J gene end by 4 bases; junction bases not matched to a gene: 11. The CDR3 spans 15 residues. The germline V gene encodes CDR1 SGHRS and CDR2 YFSETQ. The CDR3 DNA is TGCGCCAGCGGAATAGCGGGAGTATTGGGAGAGACCCAGTACTTC. Its protein is CASGIAGVLGETQYF.

This clone was recorded a few times. The V and J genes are TRBV19 and TRBJ2-2; 10 nucleotides agree with TRBD1. The germline CDR1 and CDR2 sequences are LNHDA and SQIVND (reference sequence). The V segment lost 6 bases and the J segment 6 bases; nucleotides outside the gene matches: 4. This CDR3 is built from 14 residues. This CDR3 reads CASRGQGSAGELFF. The CDR3 region has the DNA TGTGCCAGTAGGGGACAGGGGAGCGCCGGGGAGCTGTTTTTT.

The chain carries TRBV10-3 and TRBJ2-3; TRBD2 matches 9 bases. Unmatched junction bases numbered 8, after V lost 3 bases and J lost 4 bases. Germline V CDR1 and CDR2: ENHRY, SYGVKD. This CDR3 region has 16 residues. The CDR3 DNA is TGTGCCATCAGTGACCCGGGACTAGCCCGGGCAGATACGCAGTATTTT. This encodes CAISDPGLARADTQYF.

CDR3 residues: CASSQDATGGYEQYF. CDR3 DNA: TGTGCCAGCAGCCAAGATGCGACAGGGGGTTACGAGCAGTACTTC. The chain combines TRBV4-2 with TRBJ2-7; 9 bases agree with TRBD1. Unmatched junction bases numbered 4, after V lost 0 bases and J lost 4 bases. Germline assignment: CDR1 LGHNA and CDR2 YNFKEQ. The CDR3 length is 15 residues.